Below, one T cell receptor beta chain is given with its context. What it recognizes is unknown. The data belong to a study of shared clonotypes between healthy human individuals. In the naive CD8 group, cells lacked CD45RO and were positively selected for CCR7, so terminally differentiated effector memory CD45RA+ cells were left out. Study findings and constraints: The study's rarefaction showed incomplete sorted-subset sequencing despite large depth. Clonotype sharing across several donors was observed for about 5.2% of naive CD4 clonotypes.

Sequencing used immunoSEQ multiplex PCR; TCRdb keeps in-frame clones, though not all of them. Altogether about 800,000 clones are present, about 96% being singletons, with the ten largest covering under 0.3%. The clonotype comes from a man aged 30 to 45 in good health. The sequenced sample was naive CD8+ T cells sorted from blood.

The CDR3 nucleotides are TGTGCCACCAGCAGAGGTGACCCTTACAATGAGCAGTTCTTC. As protein: CATSRGDPYNEQFF. This chain uses TRBV15 with TRBJ2-1, with D uncertain. Germline V lookup: CDR1 LNHNV, CDR2 YYDKDF (reference sequence). V lost 1 base and J 4 bases, leaving 8 bases between the germline ends. The CDR3 is 14 amino acids.